One and the same sample provided the 19 T cell receptor beta chains below, sequenced in a study of blood T cell repertoires in COVID-19. Sequencing was performed with immunoSEQ multiplex PCR; in TCRdb, only in-frame clones are kept and a portion is missing. The sample has hundreds of thousands of clones; nearly 90% are singletons. Sequenced material: PBMCs or T cells enriched from blood (not recorded which). The origin of the receptors is a woman aged 25-40 years who had recovered from COVID-19.

J is TRBJ2-6 and V is TRBV19, with unresolved D. This CDR3 contains 13 residues. From germline, CDR1 is LNHDA and CDR2 SQIVND (reference sequence). Trimming took 5 bases from V and 13 from J, leaving 15 bases between them. The CDR3 sequence is CASSAGPPRVLTF. CDR3 in DNA: TGTGCCAGTAGTGCAGGCCCCCCACGGGTCCTGACTTTC.

J is TRBJ1-5 and V is TRBV2, with 7 bases matching TRBD1. The CDR3 runs to 15 residues. Germline values: CDR1 SNHLY, CDR2 FYNNEI. V dropped 5 bases and J dropped 6; count of bases not matched to a gene: 10. The CDR3 sequence: CASSHRDRRFQPQHF. In DNA, the CDR3 is TGTGCCAGCAGTCACCGGGACAGAAGATTTCAGCCCCAGCATTTT.

The genes are TRBV5-6 and TRBJ1-2; 8 bases agree with TRBD1. Trimming cost V 3 bases and J 1 base; bases outside gene matches: 5. This CDR3 spans 15 amino acids. Germline-derived CDR1 and CDR2 are SGHDT and YYEEEE. The DNA of the CDR3 is TGTGCCAGCAGCTCCTGGGACAGGCATAACTATGGCTACACCTTC. This gives the protein CASSSWDRHNYGYTF.

A note on this clone: Mismatch with germline at one junction end may stem from a read error. This chain uses TRBV29-1 with TRBJ2-3, with a weak D call TRBD1 (6 bases). Per germline, CDR1 SQVTM and CDR2 ANQGSEA. This CDR3 comprises 11 residues. CDR3 sequence reads: CSPATTGTQYF. The DNA of the CDR3 is TGCAGCCCCGCGACGACAGGTACGCAGTATTTT.

This chain links TRBV19 with TRBJ2-5, with D possibly TRBD2 on 6 matching bases. Germline V CDR1 and CDR2: LNHDA, SQIVND (reference sequence). V lost 3 bases and J lost 4, with 24 bases in between. The CDR3 is 18 amino acids. CDR3 in amino acids: CASSMLVASEWAGETQYF. The CDR3 coding sequence is TGTGCCAGTAGTATGCTGGTGGCTAGCGAGTGGGCCGGAGAGACCCAGTACTTC.

The chain couples TRBV6-1 to TRBJ1-2; 9 positions match TRBD1. Germline CDR1 MNHNS, CDR2 SASEGT. The CDR3 has 14 amino acids. Trimming took 2 bases from V and 4 from J; bases not matched to a gene: 2. The CDR3 protein is CASSETGGLYGYTF. CDR3 coding DNA: TGTGCCAGCAGTGAAACAGGGGGCCTCTATGGCTACACCTTC.

The CDR3 sequence is CASSPGVAGGPYEQYF. CDR3 bases: TGCGCCAGCAGCCCCGGAGTGGCGGGAGGTCCCTACGAGCAGTACTTC. This chain connects TRBV5-1 to TRBJ2-7; 8 nucleotides agree with TRBD2. The trim removed 4 bases at V and 2 bases at J, leaving 11 bases unmatched. The germline V gene encodes CDR1 SGHRS and CDR2 YFSETQ. The CDR3 is 16 amino acids. Drawing the rest from reference TRBV5-1 and TRBJ2-7, the complete variable domain is KAGVTQTPRYLIKTRGQQVTLSCSPISGHRSVSWYQQTPGQGLQFLFEYFSETQRNKGNFPGRFSGRQFSNSRSEMNVSTLELGDSALYLCASSPGVAGGPYEQYFGPGTRLTVT.

CDR3 amino acids: CASSELAGNPNYGYTF. In DNA form, the CDR3 reads TGTGCCAGCAGTGAATTAGCAGGGAACCCTAACTATGGCTACACCTTC. This chain uses TRBV6-1 with TRBJ1-2, with D perhaps TRBD1 (5 bases). The CDR3 consists of 16 residues. CDR1 MNHNS and CDR2 SASEGT come from the germline V gene. The V end was cut by 2 bases, the J end by 0 bases, with 13 bases between.

This sequence joins TRBV7-9 and TRBJ2-5, with D perhaps matching TRBD2 (5 bases). Germline V gene data show CDR1 as SEHNR and CDR2 as FQNEAQ (reference sequence). The CDR3 loop spans 14 amino acids. V lost 5 bases and J 4 bases, leaving 14 bases between the germline ends. In nucleotides, the CDR3 is TGTGCCAGCAGCGCACCTCGAGAGGGAGAGACCCAGTACTTC. Its translation: CASSAPREGETQYF.

This chain connects TRBV28 to TRBJ1-1; D is perhaps TRBD1 (5 bases). The length of the CDR3 is 12 residues. CDR1 is MDHEN and CDR2 is SYDVKM in the germline V gene. The germline V and J ends were trimmed by 7 bases and 5 bases, with 11 bases remaining between them. The CDR3 nucleotides are TGTGCCAGCATAAGGCGGGGGACTGAAGCTTTCTTT. Translating gives CASIRRGTEAFF. Filled out from reference TRBV28 and TRBJ1-1, the complete variable domain reads DVKVTQSSRYLVKRTGEKVFLECVQDMDHENMFWYRQDPGLGLRLIYFSYDVKMKEKGDIPEGYSVSREKKERFSLILESASTNQTSMYLCASIRRGTEAFFGQGTRLTVV.

Written as DNA, the CDR3 is TGTGCCACCAGTGATCTCCAACAGGGTACGACAGATACGCAGTATTTT. Protein sequence: CATSDLQQGTTDTQYF. The gene calls are TRBV24-1 and TRBJ2-3; a weak D match, TRBD1 (6 bases). This CDR3 is 16 amino acids long. V was trimmed by 3 bases and J by 3 bases, leaving 15 bases between them. Germline-derived CDR1 and CDR2 are KGHDR and SFDVKD.

The chain joins TRBV27 to TRBJ1-4, with D hard to call. The germline V gene has CDR1 MNHEY and CDR2 SMNVEV (reference sequence). Trimming shortened V by 7 bases and J by 5 bases, and 14 bases separated the two germline ends. There are 14 residues in the CDR3. The CDR3 loop reads CASTALSRNEKLFF. The DNA of the CDR3 is TGTGCCAGCACCGCGCTTTCGAGAAATGAAAAACTGTTTTTT.

The CDR3 DNA is TGTGCTAGTGGTCCTGGGACAGAGCAGTACTTC. As protein: CASGPGTEQYF. The V call is TRBV12-5, the J call TRBJ2-7, with D tentatively TRBD1 (6 bases). Trimming removed 5 bases at V and 7 bases at J, with 9 bases between. This CDR3 has 11 residues. Germline V gene data show CDR1 as LGHNT and CDR2 as FRNRAP.

This chain joins TRBV20-1 and TRBJ2-2; maybe TRBD2 (6 bases). The germline gives CDR1 DFQATT, CDR2 SNEGSKA (reference sequence). The V and J ends lost 3 bases and 2 bases respectively, with 13 bases between them. This CDR3 is 15 amino acids long. The CDR3 protein is CSASRGNGNTGELFF. CDR3 in DNA: TGCAGTGCTAGTCGGGGGAACGGTAACACCGGGGAGCTGTTTTTT.

The rearrangement joins TRBV27 to TRBJ2-7, with TRBD1 matching over 7 bases. Germline values: CDR1 MNHEY, CDR2 SMNVEV (reference sequence). Unmatched junction bases numbered 11, after V lost 6 bases and J lost 3 bases. The CDR3 extends over 15 amino acids. This chain's CDR3 is CASSQTGFGFYEQYF. Here the CDR3 DNA reads TGTGCCAGCAGCCAGACAGGGTTTGGTTTCTACGAGCAGTACTTC.

V usage is TRBV18 and J usage is TRBJ1-1; the match to TRBD1 covers 7 bases. CDR3 length: 16 amino acids. After removal of 6 bases from V and 2 bases from J, the junction contained 12 bases not matched to a gene. Germline V CDR1 and CDR2: KGHSH, LQKENI. The CDR3 loop is CASSQNTGQKNTEAFF. CDR3 nucleotides: TGTGCCAGCTCGCAAAATACGGGACAGAAAAACACTGAAGCTTTCTTT.

The chain has TRBV18 and TRBJ1-5; 7 bases match TRBD1. The germline V gene encodes CDR1 KGHSH and CDR2 LQKENI. The CDR3 consists of 17 residues. V dropped 3 bases and J dropped 2; count of bases not matched to a gene: 10. The CDR3 DNA is TGTGCCAGCTCACCGGTCCGACAGGGTGGGGGCAATCAGCCCCAGCATTTT. Translating gives CASSPVRQGGGNQPQHF.

J is TRBJ1-1 and V is TRBV11-2, with 9 positions matching TRBD1. CDR3 size: 13 residues. CDR1 SGHAT and CDR2 FQNNGV come from the germline V gene. V was pared by 2 bases and J by 10 bases, with 5 bases of the junction left unmatched. The CDR3 reads CASSLRGTGRAFF. In DNA, the CDR3 is TGTGCCAGCAGCTTAAGGGGGACAGGGAGAGCTTTCTTT.

For this clone: One end of the junction fails to match germline, which may point to a read error. J is TRBJ1-1 and V is TRBV9; D possibly corresponds to TRBD1 (5 bases). This CDR3 contains 14 residues. Germline V gene sequence: CDR1 SGDLS, CDR2 YYNGEE. The CDR3 is CASNVEGAWTEAFF. As DNA, the CDR3 is TGTGCCAGCAACGTAGAAGGGGCCTGGACTGAAGCTTTCTTT.